This T cell receptor beta chain is drawn from a study of blood T cell repertoires in COVID-19. Study-wide background: COVID-19 samples collected from the United States, Italy and Spain covered acute and convalescent phases. T cells, B-cell-depleted T cells, or PBMCs supplied cDNA or gDNA.

Authors' processing steps: Reference gene primers were amplified, and this amplification served to estimate nucleated cell counts. TCRdb's table, derived via immunoSEQ multiplex PCR, lists solely in-frame clones and lacks some. Clone size and V and J calls were adopted from that table, with D and trimming inferred from the DNA. The sample includes over 70,000 clones, 60% to 85% of them seen just once. This clone appeared a few times. Sequences were obtained from peripheral blood. The receptor's source is a human donor in a cohort sampled during active COVID-19.

CDR3 sequence reads: CASSAFVGGGNQPQHF. The CDR3 bases are TGTGCCAGCAGTGCGTTTGTAGGGGGTGGCAATCAGCCCCAGCATTTT. The chain recombines TRBV2 with TRBJ1-5; possibly TRBD1 for D (6 bases). The CDR3 runs 16 residues. CDR1 SNHLY and CDR2 FYNNEI come from the germline V gene. V gave up 4 bases and J gave up 2 bases, with 15 bases separating them.